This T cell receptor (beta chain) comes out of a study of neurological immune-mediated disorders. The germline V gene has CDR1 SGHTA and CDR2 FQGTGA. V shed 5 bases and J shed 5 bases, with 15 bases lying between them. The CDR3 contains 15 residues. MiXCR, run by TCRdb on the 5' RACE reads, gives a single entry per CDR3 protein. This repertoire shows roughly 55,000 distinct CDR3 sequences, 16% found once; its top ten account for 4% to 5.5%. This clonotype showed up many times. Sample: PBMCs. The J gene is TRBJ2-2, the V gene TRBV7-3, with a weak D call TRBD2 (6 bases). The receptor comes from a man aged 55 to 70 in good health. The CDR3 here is CASSGTRGGTGELFF. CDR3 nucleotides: TGTGCCAGCAGCGGGACTCGAGGAGGTACCGGGGAGCTGTTTTTT.